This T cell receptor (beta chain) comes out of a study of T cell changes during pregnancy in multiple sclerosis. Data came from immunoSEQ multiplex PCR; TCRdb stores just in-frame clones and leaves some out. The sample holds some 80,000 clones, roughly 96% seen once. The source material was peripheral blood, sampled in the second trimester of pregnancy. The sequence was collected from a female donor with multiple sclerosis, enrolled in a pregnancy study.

CDR3 nucleotide sequence: TGTGCCAGCTCACCAGGTAACAGGGCAGACTATGGCTACACCTTC. This translates into CASSPGNRADYGYTF. The chain is built from TRBV18 and TRBJ1-2; D might be TRBD1 (6 bases). Germline-derived CDR1 and CDR2 are KGHSH and LQKENI. There are 15 residues in the CDR3. The V end was cut by 2 bases, the J end by 3 bases, with 13 bases between.